The following is a T cell receptor beta chain sequence with its context. What it recognizes is unknown. Trimming left V 5 bases short and J 3 bases short, with 15 bases between. Per germline, CDR1 SEHNR and CDR2 FQNEAQ (reference sequence). There are 15 residues in the CDR3. Uncontrolled infection, other autoimmune disease, pregnancy or lactation disqualified patients from enrolment. Clinicians diagnosed patients from clinical symptoms, serum thyroxine and TRAb, thyroid ultrasound and orbital computed tomography. Fresh peripheral blood, 9.5 to 10 ml of it, supplied the PBMCs. TCR beta CDR3 sequences were amplified from RNA transcripts. First-round RT-PCR targeting the TCR CDR3 was performed with the HTBI primer set. TCRdb independently ran MiXCR on the multiplex PCR reads; one entry per CDR3 protein. The data show around 340,000 distinct CDR3 sequences, with about 18% seen just once and 34% held by the top ten.

This sample is part of a study of T cells in Graves' hyperthyroidism and ophthalmopathy. The study's findings and limits: Most clonotypes that expanded in the thyroid above 0.001 also showed up in blood.

This clonotype was obtained from a woman aged 25 to 45 with Graves' hyperthyroidism that later progressed to Graves' ophthalmopathy. Sequenced input: blood. The chain combines TRBV7-9 with TRBJ2-3; the D is unclear. The CDR3 DNA follows: TGTGCCAGCAGCCCGTCTAATTGGGGAACAGATACGCAGTATTTT. As protein: CASSPSNWGTDTQYF.